Sequencing of this TCR beta chain was carried out in a study of blood T cell repertoires in COVID-19. CDR3 size: 15 residues. Germline CDR1 reads SGHTA; CDR2 reads FQGNSA. The V and J ends lost 6 bases and 6 bases, in that order; junction bases with no gene match: 13. The data were produced by immunoSEQ multiplex PCR, yet TCRdb's version contains in-frame clones alone and is incomplete. The sample lists 200,000 or so clones, approximately 92% occurring once. The V call is TRBV7-2, the J call TRBJ2-7; 8 nucleotides align to TRBD1. This clonotype was obtained from a woman in her 40s with acute COVID-19. The sequenced sample consisted of PBMCs or T cells enriched from blood (not recorded which). The CDR3 DNA reads TGTGCCAGCAGAGCCGGGACAGGCTTCGGCAGCGAGCAGTACTTC. Protein sequence: CASRAGTGFGSEQYF.